One and the same sample provided the 28 T cell receptor beta chains below, sequenced in a study of T cells in Graves' hyperthyroidism and ophthalmopathy. Amplified TCR beta CDR3 regions came from RNA transcripts. The study used the HTBI primer set for a first-round RT-PCR of the TCR CDR3. A single record per CDR3 protein comes from TCRdb applying MiXCR to the multiplex PCR reads. The table lists roughly 500,000 distinct CDR3 sequences, roughly 14% of them singletons. What was sequenced was blood. Receptor source: a woman younger than 45 with Graves' hyperthyroidism that later progressed to Graves' ophthalmopathy.

The V and J genes are TRBV19 and TRBJ2-2; 8 bases agree with TRBD2. The V gene end was trimmed by 0 bases and the J gene end by 5 bases; junction bases not matched to a gene: 14. The CDR3 loop spans 19 amino acids. Germline lookup yields CDR1 LNHDA and CDR2 SQIVND (reference sequence). CDR3 nucleotide sequence: TGTGCCAGTAGTATAGATCAGGGTAAAGGACTAGCAGAAACCGGGGAGCTGTTTTTT. It is translated as CASSIDQGKGLAETGELFF.

The sample holds a few counts of this clonotype. The rearrangement uses TRBV5-1 and TRBJ1-1; the D gene is possibly TRBD1 (5 bases). CDR3 length equals 13 residues. Trimming took 7 bases from V and 4 from J, leaving 14 bases between them. CDR1 and CDR2 (germline): SGHRS, YFSETQ. The DNA of the CDR3 is TGCGCCAGCGTGCAGGGTCCCGGCACTGAAGCTTTCTTT. Protein sequence: CASVQGPGTEAFF.

This clonotype was detected ten times or more. The chain couples TRBV11-1 to TRBJ2-2; TRBD2 aligns across 8 bases. Germline assignment: CDR1 SGHAT and CDR2 FQDESV (reference sequence). V was clipped by 5 bases and J by 3 bases; unmatched bases: 2. The CDR3 sequence is 14 residues long. The CDR3 loop is CASSTRGDTGELFF. As DNA, the CDR3 is TGTGCCAGCAGCACGCGGGGGGACACCGGGGAGCTGTTTTTT.

This clonotype was seen a few times. This rearrangement joins TRBV19 to TRBJ1-5; perhaps TRBD1 as D (5 bases). V was trimmed by 7 bases and J by 7 bases, leaving 20 bases between them. Germline CDR1 reads LNHDA; CDR2 reads SQIVND (reference sequence). This CDR3 region has 15 residues. CDR3 bases: TGTGCCAGTACCCTTACGGTGGGGGTAGGACAGCCCCAGCATTTT. This translates into CASTLTVGVGQPQHF.

This clonotype was counted between two and nine times. The rearrangement joins TRBV6-1 to TRBJ1-2, with 8 bases fitting TRBD1. Trimming removed 6 bases from V and 8 bases from J; junction bases left unmatched: 11. Germline V gene sequence: CDR1 MNHNS, CDR2 SASEGT. The CDR3 has 14 amino acids. The CDR3 reads CASSLGTGRVGYTF. The DNA for the CDR3 is TGTGCCAGCAGCTTAGGGACAGGTCGTGTGGGCTACACCTTC.

This chain connects TRBV19 to TRBJ1-5; TRBD1 matches 7 bases. The CDR3 covers 12 residues. CDR1 is LNHDA, CDR2 SQIVND, per germline (reference sequence). V was pared by 9 bases and J by 5 bases, with 4 bases of the junction left unmatched. Written as DNA, the CDR3 is TGTGCCAGCGGACAGGCATATCAGCCCCAGCATTTT. Translation: CASGQAYQPQHF.

This clonotype was counted only a few times. The V and J genes are TRBV28 and TRBJ1-1; D ambiguous. CDR1 and CDR2 (germline): MDHEN, SYDVKM. V was pared by 3 bases and J by 12 bases, with 11 bases between. The CDR3 spans 11 residues. This CDR3 is CASSLSVRTFF. CDR3 bases: TGTGCCAGCAGTTTGTCTGTGAGAACTTTCTTT.

This clonotype was counted only a few times. CDR3 in DNA: TGTGCCAGCAGCTCCGGACAGGGGATCACTCAGCCCCAGCATTTT. Translation gives CASSSGQGITQPQHF. The V call is TRBV12-3 or TRBV12-4, the J call TRBJ1-5, with TRBD1 identical over 9 bases. Trimming cost V 6 bases and J 6 bases; bases outside gene matches: 9. This CDR3 has 15 amino acids.

This clonotype has a count of ten or more. The chain joins TRBV19 to TRBJ1-2; D is undetermined. The CDR3 spans 14 residues. The ends were cut back, 2 bases at V and 0 bases at J, with 7 bases in the middle. Germline CDR1 LNHDA, CDR2 SQIVND (reference sequence). The CDR3 spells CASSISLSNYGYTF. In DNA, the CDR3 is TGTGCCAGTAGTATATCTCTGTCTAACTATGGCTACACCTTC.

This clonotype was counted many times. This chain joins TRBV7-3 and TRBJ1-6; the D gene is possibly TRBD1 (6 bases). There are 14 residues in the CDR3. From germline, CDR1 is SGHTA and CDR2 FQGTGA. V lost 5 bases to trimming and J lost 8 bases, with 13 bases between them. The CDR3 DNA is TGTGCCAGCAGCGCAGGGGAGACGGATTCACCCCTCCACTTT. Its translation is CASSAGETDSPLHF.

This clonotype was seen ten or more times. The gene calls are TRBV28 and TRBJ2-2; 7 bases agree with TRBD2. Trimming cost V 6 bases and J 5 bases; bases outside gene matches: 12. The CDR3 has 16 amino acids. Germline V gene sequence: CDR1 MDHEN, CDR2 SYDVKM. Here the CDR3 reads CASSPSGFTNTGELFF. In DNA form, the CDR3 reads TGTGCCAGCAGCCCTAGCGGATTTACAAATACCGGGGAGCTGTTTTTT.

This clonotype was detected ten times or more. The gene calls are TRBV30 and TRBJ1-1; 11 bases are a match to TRBD1. The ends lost 7 bases at V and 4 bases at J; junction bases unmatched: 5. The CDR3 spans 13 residues. The germline CDR1 and CDR2 sequences are GTSNPN and SVGIG (reference sequence). The CDR3 sequence: CAFGTGGSTEAFF. The CDR3 DNA follows: TGTGCCTTCGGGACAGGGGGGAGCACTGAAGCTTTCTTT.

This clonotype was seen more than once but under ten times. This chain uses TRBV30 with TRBJ1-5; D is perhaps TRBD1 (6 bases). CDR1 and CDR2 (germline): GTSNPN, SVGIG (reference sequence). Between the trimmed V and J ends, which lost 2 bases and 2 bases, there was a span of 19 bases. The length of the CDR3 is 17 residues. The CDR3 region is CAWSPQGPVPGNQPQHF. The CDR3 DNA is TGTGCCTGGAGTCCACAGGGCCCCGTTCCCGGCAATCAGCCCCAGCATTTT. Complete variable domain (other parts from reference TRBV30 and TRBJ1-5): SQTIHQWPATLVQPVGSPLSLECTVEGTSNPNLYWYRQAAGRGLQLLFYSVGIGQISSEVPQNLSASRPQDRQFILSSKKLLLSDSGFYLCAWSPQGPVPGNQPQHFGDGTRLSIL.

Ten or more counts support this clonotype. The gene calls are TRBV15 and TRBJ1-2; D remains ambiguous. Per germline, CDR1 LNHNV and CDR2 YYDKDF (reference sequence). The CDR3 is 15 amino acids. V gave up 0 bases and J gave up 4 bases, with 12 bases separating them. CDR3 DNA: TGTGCCACCAGCAGAGATCTCACGGCCCCCTATGGCTACACCTTC. Translated: CATSRDLTAPYGYTF.

The rearrangement joins TRBV28 to TRBJ2-6; 7 bases line up with TRBD1. The CDR3 consists of 15 residues. V lost 5 bases to trimming and J lost 2 bases; unmatched junction nucleotides: 3. CDR1 is MDHEN, CDR2 SYDVKM, per germline. The CDR3 bases are TGTGCCAGCAGTGACACAGGGGCTGGGGCCAACGTCCTGACTTTC. This codes for CASSDTGAGANVLTF.

In this sample, this clonotype turned up many times. J is TRBJ1-1 and V is TRBV6-2 or TRBV6-3; unclear D gene. V lost 1 base, J lost 3 bases, and 3 bases lay in between. Germline lookup yields CDR1 MNHEY and CDR2 SVGEGT. The CDR3 spans 12 residues. The CDR3 DNA follows: TGTGCCAGCAGTTACTTGGACACTGAAGCTTTCTTT. Encoded protein: CASSYLDTEAFF.

This clonotype came up many times. The chain uses TRBV2 and TRBJ2-3; D remains ambiguous. Germline CDR1 SNHLY, CDR2 FYNNEI. V gave up 6 bases and J gave up 1 base, with 5 bases separating them. This CDR3 is 12 amino acids long. The CDR3 is CASRIGTDTQYF. The CDR3 nucleotides are TGTGCCAGCAGGATAGGCACAGATACGCAGTATTTT.

This clonotype was observed a handful of times. The chain employs TRBV4-2 and TRBJ2-1, with D perhaps given as TRBD1 or TRBD2 (5 bases each). CDR1 is LGHNA and CDR2 is YNFKEQ in the germline V gene. CDR3 length equals 10 residues. With 4 bases removed from V and 15 bases from J, the gap between germline ends came to 10 bases. Here the CDR3 DNA reads TGTGCCAGCAGCCGGGACCTGGGGTTCTTC. Residues: CASSRDLGFF.

This clonotype was seen ten or more times. This CDR3 is CASSLDWTPREVNTEAFF. Here the CDR3 DNA reads TGTGCCAGCAGCTTAGATTGGACCCCCCGGGAGGTGAACACTGAAGCTTTCTTT. The V call is TRBV11-2, the J call TRBJ1-1; D uncertain. Trimming stripped 0 bases from V and 0 bases from J, with 17 bases between. The CDR3 covers 18 residues. In germline, CDR1 is SGHAT, CDR2 FQNNGV.

The chain has TRBV10-3 and TRBJ2-2; TRBD2 agrees at 7 bases. V gave up 6 bases and J gave up 0 bases; unmatched junction bases: 7. Germline lookup yields CDR1 ENHRY and CDR2 SYGVKD. CDR3 size: 16 residues. CDR3 bases: TGTGCCATCAGCCCCACGGGAGGTTCGAACACCGGGGAGCTGTTTTTT. It yields the protein CAISPTGGSNTGELFF.

This clonotype was detected many times. V usage is TRBV12-3 or TRBV12-4 and J usage is TRBJ1-3; 8 bases match TRBD1. The CDR3 covers 16 residues. V lost 2 bases, J lost 4 bases, and 7 bases stayed unmatched. The CDR3 sequence is CASSLSWTGSGNTIYF. The CDR3 nucleotides read TGTGCCAGCAGTTTATCTTGGACAGGGTCGGGAAACACCATATATTTT.

This clonotype was seen more than once but under ten times. The V call is TRBV25-1, the J call TRBJ2-7; no firm D call. The germline gives CDR1 MGHDK, CDR2 SYGVNS. V gave up 5 bases and J gave up 5 bases, with 10 bases separating them. CDR3 length equals 12 residues. The CDR3 DNA reads as TGTGCCAGCAGTAGGGCGGTGAACGAGCAGTACTTC. Amino acids: CASSRAVNEQYF.

This clonotype was detected many times. The chain recombines TRBV12-3 or TRBV12-4 with TRBJ2-7; D gene ambiguous. The CDR3 runs to 12 residues. Between the trimmed V and J ends, which lost 3 bases and 3 bases, there was a span of 6 bases. CDR3 DNA sequence: TGTGCCAGCAGTTTTCACAGCTACGAGCAGTACTTC. It encodes CASSFHSYEQYF.

This clonotype was seen only a few times. V is TRBV30 and J is TRBJ1-1; D not resolved. Deletions cut 4 bases from V and 0 bases from J, with 12 bases between. This CDR3 is built from 14 residues. Germline V gene sequence: CDR1 GTSNPN, CDR2 SVGIG (reference sequence). This CDR3 reads CAWNMFEVNTEAFF. For the CDR3, the DNA is TGTGCCTGGAATATGTTTGAGGTGAACACTGAAGCTTTCTTT. Drawing the rest from reference TRBV30 and TRBJ1-1, the complete variable domain is SQTIHQWPATLVQPVGSPLSLECTVEGTSNPNLYWYRQAAGRGLQLLFYSVGIGQISSEVPQNLSASRPQDRQFILSSKKLLLSDSGFYLCAWNMFEVNTEAFFGQGTRLTVV.

This clonotype showed up many times. The chain recombines TRBV18 with TRBJ1-3; D gene uncertain. Germline V gene sequence: CDR1 KGHSH, CDR2 LQKENI. Trimming removed 5 bases at V and 0 bases at J, with 11 bases between. This CDR3 spans 15 amino acids. CDR3 amino acids: CASSSELLSGNTIYF. The CDR3 region has the DNA TGTGCCAGCTCATCAGAACTCCTCTCTGGAAACACCATATATTTT.

About this clonotype: Possible read error: a much larger clone is one base away. The chain links TRBV2 to TRBJ2-7; perhaps TRBD2 as D (6 bases). Germline V gene lookup returns CDR1 SNHLY and CDR2 FYNNEI. Trimming removed 8 bases at V and 0 bases at J, with 14 bases between. The CDR3 consists of 14 residues. CDR3 amino acids: CASWGEVSSYEQYF. The CDR3 DNA sequence: TGTGCCAGCTGGGGGGAGGTTAGCTCCTACGAGCAGTACTTC.

This clonotype was counted many times. The V call is TRBV29-1, the J call TRBJ1-2; 7 bases are a match to TRBD1. The CDR3 has 13 amino acids. V was clipped by 3 bases and J by 2 bases; unmatched bases: 3. The germline V gene has CDR1 SQVTM and CDR2 ANQGSEA. The CDR3 bases are TGCAGCGTTGAGGAGGGGGCCAACTATGGCTACACCTTC. Protein: CSVEEGANYGYTF.

The sample holds a few counts of this clonotype. The gene calls are TRBV7-3 and TRBJ2-2, with no clear D. Germline CDR1 is SGHTA and CDR2 is FQGTGA. The CDR3 runs to 12 residues. The germline V and J ends were trimmed by 6 bases and 7 bases, with 9 bases remaining between them. The CDR3 is CASSLRDGELFF. CDR3 in DNA: TGTGCCAGCAGTCTAAGAGACGGGGAGCTGTTTTTT. The full variable domain, completed using reference TRBV7-3 and TRBJ2-2, is GAGVSQTPSNKVTEKGKYVELRCDPISGHTALYWYRQSLGQGPEFLIYFQGTGAADDSGLPNDRFFAVRPEGSVSTLKIQRTERGDSAVYLCASSLRDGELFFGEGSRLTVL.